Sequencing of this T cell receptor (beta chain) was carried out in a study of T cells after yellow fever vaccination. Study-wide context: Low-cell-number fractions were prepared with SMART-Seq v4 Ultra Low Input.

Germline lookup yields CDR1 DFQATT and CDR2 SNEGSKA (reference sequence). V was trimmed by 7 bases and J by 4 bases, leaving 13 bases between them. The CDR3 consists of 12 residues. Using its own MiXCR run on the 5' RACE reads, TCRdb lists one record per CDR3 protein. The sample consists of roughly 85,000 distinct CDR3 sequences, about 14% of them appearing once. This clonotype occurred many times. This receptor was obtained from a man aged 18 to 35 who received the YFV17D yellow fever vaccine. This chain links TRBV20-1 with TRBJ1-1; D is perhaps TRBD1 (6 bases). The input for sequencing was CD8+ T cells not binding an NS4B(214-222) dextramer, sorted from PBMCs, taken 21 days after the first yellow fever vaccination. CDR3 loop: CSVNPGVTEAFF. The CDR3 nucleotides are TGCAGTGTAAACCCAGGGGTCACTGAAGCTTTCTTT.